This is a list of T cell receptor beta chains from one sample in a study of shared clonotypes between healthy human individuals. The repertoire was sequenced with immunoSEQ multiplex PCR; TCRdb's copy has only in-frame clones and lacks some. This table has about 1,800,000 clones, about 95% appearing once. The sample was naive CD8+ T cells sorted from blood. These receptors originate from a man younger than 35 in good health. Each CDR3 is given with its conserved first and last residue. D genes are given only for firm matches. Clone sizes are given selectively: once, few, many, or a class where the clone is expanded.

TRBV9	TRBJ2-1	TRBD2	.	CASSVSSGGKYNEQFF	TGTGCCAGCAGCGTATCAAGCGGGGGAAAATACAATGAGCAGTTCTTC
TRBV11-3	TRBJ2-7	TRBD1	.	CASSLDWTGGNEQYF	TGTGCCAGCAGCTTAGACTGGACAGGGGGCAACGAGCAGTACTTC
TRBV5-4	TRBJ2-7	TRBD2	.	CASSGGTSGATYEQYF	TGTGCCAGCAGCGGAGGGACTAGCGGGGCCACCTACGAGCAGTACTTC
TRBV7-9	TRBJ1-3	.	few	CARSPNGNTIYF	TGTGCCAGATCGCCCAATGGGAACACCATATATTTT
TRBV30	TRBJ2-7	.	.	CAWSVGPSSDYEQYF	TGTGCCTGGAGTGTAGGGCCTTCCTCAGACTACGAGCAGTACTTC
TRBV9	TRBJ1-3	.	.	CASSVSREDTIYF	TGTGCCAGCAGCGTATCCAGGGAAGACACCATATATTTT
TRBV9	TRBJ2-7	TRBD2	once	CASSPHPGGFNEQYF	TGTGCCAGCAGCCCTCACCCGGGGGGGTTCAACGAGCAGTACTTC
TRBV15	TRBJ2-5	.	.	CATSSPSVQETQYF	TGTGCCACCAGCAGTCCTAGCGTACAAGAGACCCAGTACTTC
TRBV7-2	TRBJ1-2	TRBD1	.	CASSFLEGAHGYTF	TGTGCCAGCAGCTTCCTCGAGGGGGCACATGGCTACACCTTC
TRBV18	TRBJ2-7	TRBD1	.	CASSQTGAGEQYF	TGTGCCAGCTCACAAACAGGGGCCGGGGAGCAGTACTTC
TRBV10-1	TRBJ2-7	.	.	CASSESAVYEQYF	TGCGCCAGCAGTGAGTCGGCGGTTTACGAGCAGTACTTC
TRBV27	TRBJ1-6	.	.	CASRGSGPNSPLHF	TGTGCCAGCAGGGGATCAGGGCCAAATTCACCCCTCCACTTT
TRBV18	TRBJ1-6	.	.	CASSRDSSYNSPLHF	TGTGCCAGCTCACGCGACAGCTCCTATAATTCACCCCTCCACTTT
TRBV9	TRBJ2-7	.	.	CASGNGGQGYEQYF	TGTGCCAGCGGAAACGGGGGACAAGGTTACGAGCAGTACTTC
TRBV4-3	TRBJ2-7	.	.	CASSQDWQADYEQYF	TGCGCCAGCAGCCAAGATTGGCAGGCCGACTACGAGCAGTACTTC
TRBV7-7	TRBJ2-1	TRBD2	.	CASSHTSGGVLEQFF	TGTGCTAGCAGCCATACTAGCGGGGGGGTTCTTGAGCAGTTCTTC
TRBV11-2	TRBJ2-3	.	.	CASSLDLWGGQDDTQYF	TGTGCCAGCAGCTTAGATCTGTGGGGGGGCCAGGATGATACGCAGTATTTT
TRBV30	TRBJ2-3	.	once	CAWSLSLSTDTQYF	TGTGCCTGGAGTCTTTCCCTGTCCACAGATACGCAGTATTTT
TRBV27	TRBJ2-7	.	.	CASSLSRLHEQYF	TGTGCCAGCAGTTTATCACGGCTCCACGAGCAGTACTTC
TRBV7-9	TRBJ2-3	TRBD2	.	CASSISSGITDTQYF	TGTGCCAGCAGCATATCTAGCGGGATCACAGATACGCAGTATTTT
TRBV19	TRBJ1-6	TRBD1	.	CASSDRVGNSPLHF	TGTGCCAGTAGTGACAGGGTTGGTAATTCACCCCTCCACTTT
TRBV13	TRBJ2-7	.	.	CASSLGVRMAEQYF	TGTGCCAGCAGCTTAGGTGTCAGGATGGCCGAGCAGTACTTC
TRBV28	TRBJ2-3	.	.	CASTTTSQDTQYF	TGTGCCAGCACCACGACTAGTCAGGATACGCAGTATTTT
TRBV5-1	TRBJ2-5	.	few	CASSLDRETQYF	TGCGCCAGCAGCTTGGACCGGGAGACCCAGTACTTC
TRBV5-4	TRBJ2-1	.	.	CASSLVGLGGDNEQFF	TGTGCCAGCAGCTTAGTAGGTTTAGGAGGGGACAATGAGCAGTTCTTC
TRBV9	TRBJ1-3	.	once	CASSVGGSSGNTIYF	TGTGCCAGCAGCGTCGGCGGAAGCTCTGGAAACACCATATATTTT
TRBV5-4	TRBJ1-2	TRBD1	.	CASSLGTGGPYGYTF	TGTGCCAGCAGCTTGGGGACAGGGGGACCTTATGGCTACACCTTC
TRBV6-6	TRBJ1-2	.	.	CASSYTGTNLYGYTF	TGTGCCAGCAGTTACACAGGCACAAACCTCTATGGCTACACCTTC
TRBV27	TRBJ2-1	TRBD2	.	CASSPTSGWYNEQFF	TGTGCCAGCAGTCCCACTAGCGGGTGGTACAATGAGCAGTTCTTC
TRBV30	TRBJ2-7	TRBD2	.	CAWRTRTSGGNEQYF	TGTGCCTGGAGGACCCGGACTAGCGGGGGTAACGAGCAGTACTTC
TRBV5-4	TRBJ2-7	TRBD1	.	CASSTGQVEQYF	TGTGCCAGCAGCACCGGACAGGTCGAGCAGTACTTC
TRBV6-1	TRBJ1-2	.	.	CASFPEPYLGYTF	TGTGCCAGCTTTCCGGAACCCTATCTTGGCTACACCTTC
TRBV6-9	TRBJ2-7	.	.	CATGSSYEQYF	TGTGCCACCGGGTCTTCCTACGAGCAGTACTTC
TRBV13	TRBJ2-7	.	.	CASSFQMSDYEQYF	TGTGCCAGCAGCTTCCAGATGTCGGACTACGAGCAGTACTTC
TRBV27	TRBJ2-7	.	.	CASSLNNPYYEQYF	TGTGCCAGCAGTTTAAATAATCCGTACTACGAGCAGTACTTC
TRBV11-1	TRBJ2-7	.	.	CASSLNRVEIGEQYF	TGTGCCAGCAGCTTGAACAGGGTCGAGATAGGCGAGCAGTACTTC
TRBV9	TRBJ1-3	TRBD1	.	CASSARDREGGNTIYF	TGTGCCAGCAGCGCCCGGGACAGGGAAGGTGGAAACACCATATATTTT
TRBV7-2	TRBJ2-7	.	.	CASSLVFSYEQYF	TGTGCCAGCAGCTTAGTGTTCTCCTACGAGCAGTACTTC
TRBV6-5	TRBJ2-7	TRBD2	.	CASSYSASGPYEQYF	TGTGCCAGCAGTTACTCAGCTAGCGGACCCTACGAGCAGTACTTC
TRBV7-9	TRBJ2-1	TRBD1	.	CASSPRQGVKYNEQFF	TGTGCCAGCAGCCCCCGACAGGGGGTGAAGTACAATGAGCAGTTCTTC
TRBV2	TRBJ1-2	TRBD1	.	CASSSGQGNYGYTF	TGTGCCAGCAGTTCCGGACAGGGCAACTATGGCTACACCTTC
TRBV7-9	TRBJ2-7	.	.	CASAGSSYEQYF	TGTGCCAGCGCGGGCAGCTCCTACGAGCAGTACTTC
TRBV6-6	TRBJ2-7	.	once	CASGVEQYF	TGTGCCAGCGGGGTCGAGCAGTACTTC
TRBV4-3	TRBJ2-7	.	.	CASSQDYAVGIYEQYF	TGCGCCAGCAGCCAAGATTACGCCGTGGGGATCTACGAGCAGTACTTC
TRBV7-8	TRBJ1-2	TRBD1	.	CASSLTGADYGYTF	TGTGCCAGCAGCTTAACAGGGGCTGACTATGGCTACACCTTC
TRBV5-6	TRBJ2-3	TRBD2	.	CASSTLAGGLSDTQYF	TGTGCCAGCAGCACGCTAGCGGGAGGGCTATCAGATACGCAGTATTTT
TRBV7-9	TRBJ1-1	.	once	CASSLVFGGTEAFF	TGTGCCAGCAGCTTAGTCTTTGGAGGGACTGAAGCTTTCTTT
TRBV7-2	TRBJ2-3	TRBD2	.	CASSFRTSGRNTDTQYF	TGTGCCAGCAGCTTCCGAACTAGCGGGAGGAATACAGATACGCAGTATTTT
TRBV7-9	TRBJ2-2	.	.	CASSRGSGGTGELFF	TGTGCCAGCAGCCGGGGGTCTGGGGGCACCGGGGAGCTGTTTTTT
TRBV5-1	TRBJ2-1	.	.	CASSPVPWNEQFF	TGCGCCAGCAGCCCGGTGCCATGGAATGAGCAGTTCTTC
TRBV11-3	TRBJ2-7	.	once	CASSAGLAGEQYF	TGTGCCAGCAGCGCCGGACTGGCGGGGGAGCAGTACTTC
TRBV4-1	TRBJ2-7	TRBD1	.	CASSPRDRGGYEQYF	TGCGCCAGCAGCCCCCGGGACAGGGGGGGCTACGAGCAGTACTTC
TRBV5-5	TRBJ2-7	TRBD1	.	CASSLTGTGGYEQYF	TGTGCCAGCAGCTTGACCGGGACAGGCGGCTACGAGCAGTACTTC
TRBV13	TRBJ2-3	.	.	CASSLEGTSAQYF	TGTGCCAGCAGCTTAGAAGGGACCTCAGCGCAGTATTTT
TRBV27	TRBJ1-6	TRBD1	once	CASSPLSGQGYNSPLHF	TGTGCCAGCAGTCCGCTATCAGGACAGGGCTATAATTCACCCCTCCACTTT